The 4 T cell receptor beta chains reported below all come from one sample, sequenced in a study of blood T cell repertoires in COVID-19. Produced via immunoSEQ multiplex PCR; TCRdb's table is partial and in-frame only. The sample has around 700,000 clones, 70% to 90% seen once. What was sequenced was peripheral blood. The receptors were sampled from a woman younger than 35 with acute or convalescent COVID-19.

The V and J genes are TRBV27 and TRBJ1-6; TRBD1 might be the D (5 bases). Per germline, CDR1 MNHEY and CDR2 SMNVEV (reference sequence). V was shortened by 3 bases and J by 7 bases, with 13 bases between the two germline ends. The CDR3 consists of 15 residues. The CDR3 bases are TGTGCCAGCAGTTTCCGAGACAGTCCAAATTCACCCCTCCACTTT. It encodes CASSFRDSPNSPLHF.

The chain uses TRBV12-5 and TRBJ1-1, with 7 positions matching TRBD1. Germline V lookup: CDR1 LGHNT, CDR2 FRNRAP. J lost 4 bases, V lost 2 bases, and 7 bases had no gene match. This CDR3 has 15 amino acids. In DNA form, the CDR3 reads TGTGCTAGTGGTTTGAACAGGGGCTGGAGCACTGAAGCTTTCTTT. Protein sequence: CASGLNRGWSTEAFF. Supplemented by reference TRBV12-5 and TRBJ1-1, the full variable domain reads DARVTQTPRHKVTEMGQEVTMRCQPILGHNTVFWYRQTMMQGLELLAYFRNRAPLDDSGMPKDRFSAEMPDATLATLKIQPSEPRDSAVYFCASGLNRGWSTEAFFGQGTRLTVV.

The CDR3 region is CASSKGGNRDRVYEQYF. CDR3 coding DNA: TGTGCCAGCAGCAAAGGGGGAAATAGGGACAGGGTCTACGAGCAGTACTTC. The rearrangement links TRBV21-1 to TRBJ2-7; the table's D call, TRBD1, was not checked against the DNA. TRBV21-1 is deemed a pseudogene. The CDR3 is 17 residues long.

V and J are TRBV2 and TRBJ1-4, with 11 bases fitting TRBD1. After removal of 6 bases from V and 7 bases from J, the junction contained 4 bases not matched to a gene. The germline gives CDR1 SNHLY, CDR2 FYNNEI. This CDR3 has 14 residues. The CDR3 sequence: CASSFGTGGEKLFF. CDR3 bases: TGTGCCAGCAGCTTCGGGACAGGGGGTGAAAAACTGTTTTTT. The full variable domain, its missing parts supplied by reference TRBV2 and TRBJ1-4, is EPEVTQTPSHQVTQMGQEVILRCVPISNHLYFYWYRQILGQKVEFLVSFYNNEISEKSEIFDDQFSVERPDGSNFTLKIRSTKLEDSAMYFCASSFGTGGEKLFFGSGTQLSVL.